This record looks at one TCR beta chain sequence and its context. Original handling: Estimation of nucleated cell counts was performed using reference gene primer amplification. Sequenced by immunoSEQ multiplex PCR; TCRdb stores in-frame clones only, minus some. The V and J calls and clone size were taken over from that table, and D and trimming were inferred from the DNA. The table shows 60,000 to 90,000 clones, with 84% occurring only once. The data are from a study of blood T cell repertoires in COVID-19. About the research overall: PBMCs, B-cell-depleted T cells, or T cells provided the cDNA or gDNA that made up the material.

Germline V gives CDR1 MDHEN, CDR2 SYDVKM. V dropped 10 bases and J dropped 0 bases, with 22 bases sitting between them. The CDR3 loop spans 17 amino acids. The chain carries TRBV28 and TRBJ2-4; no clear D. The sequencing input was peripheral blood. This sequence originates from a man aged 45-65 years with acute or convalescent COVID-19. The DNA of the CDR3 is TGTGCCATGATCCCCAGTCCTAGTGAGTTAGCCAAAAACATTCAGTACTTC. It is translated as CAMIPSPSELAKNIQYF.